These 26 T cell receptor beta chains came from one sample sequenced in a study of T cell clonotyping in hematopoietic cell transplantation. Method: immunoSEQ multiplex PCR; TCRdb's copy keeps in-frame clones and lacks some. Counted here are roughly 10,000 clones, about 76% occurring once; the ten biggest clones make up approximately 7.7%. Specimen: PBMCs, collected 30 days after allogeneic stem cell transplant. The receptors shown here come from a female patient in her thirties or forties who had an allogeneic stem cell transplant from a related donor, so T cells may come from the graft donor. Some clones in this sample may be carry-over from other donors' samples.

In regard to this clone: Because the CDR3's place on the DNA is in doubt, the DNA is left out and the CDR3 is given as listed by TCRdb. The chain recombines TRBV2 with TRBJ1-5. The CDR3 comprises 15 residues, both ends counted. CDR1 is SNHLY, CDR2 FYNNEI, per germline. CDR3 region: CASSTSGGSNQPQHF.

The V and J genes are TRBV11-2 and TRBJ1-1; D not resolved. From germline, CDR1 is SGHAT and CDR2 FQNNGV. The CDR3 consists of 14 residues. The V gene lost 5 bases and the J gene lost 5 bases, with 15 bases spanning the gap. This chain's CDR3 is CASSPTTGRTEAFF. The CDR3 DNA follows: TGTGCCAGCAGCCCGACCACGGGGAGGACTGAAGCTTTCTTT. Combining the CDR3 with reference TRBV11-2 and TRBJ1-1 gives the whole variable domain EAGVAQSPRYKIIEKRQSVAFWCNPISGHATLYWYQQILGQGPKLLIQFQNNGVVDDSQLPKDRFSAERLKGVDSTLKIQPAKLEDSAVYLCASSPTTGRTEAFFGQGTRLTVV.

About this clone itself: One junction end does not reproduce the germline sequence, and a read error may be involved. The chain carries TRBV10-2 and TRBJ1-2; D unclear. This CDR3 comprises 12 residues. The germline gives CDR1 WSHSY, CDR2 SAAADI. Here the CDR3 reads CASSVADYGHTF. As DNA, the CDR3 is TGCGCCAGCAGTGTGGCTGATTATGGCCACACCTTC.

The chain employs TRBV12-2 and TRBJ2-5; the table's D call TRBD2 went unverified against the DNA. TRBV12-2 has pseudogene status. The CDR3 has 15 residues. CDR3 amino acids: CASRERLAGGETQYF. The CDR3, as DNA: TGTGCAAGTCGCGAGAGACTAGCGGGTGGCGAGACCCAGTACTTC.

The V gene is TRBV30, the J gene TRBJ2-5; possible D gene TRBD2, 5 bases. The germline V and J ends were trimmed by 3 bases and 1 base, with 12 bases remaining between them. Germline V gene data show CDR1 as GTSNPN and CDR2 as SVGIG (reference sequence). CDR3 size: 14 residues. The CDR3 reads CAWSGGPSQETQYF. The CDR3 nucleotides read TGTGCCTGGAGCGGCGGGCCTTCCCAAGAGACCCAGTACTTC.

This clone is medium-sized by share. Other DNA sequences in the sample encode the same CDR3. This chain connects TRBV9 to TRBJ1-2; D is uncertain. Germline V gene data show CDR1 as SGDLS and CDR2 as YYNGEE. V was trimmed by 0 bases and J by 3 bases, leaving 6 bases between them. The CDR3 extends over 13 amino acids. This CDR3 is CASSVGGDYGYTF. CDR3 bases: TGTGCCAGCAGCGTAGGTGGGGACTATGGCTACACCTTC.

Notes on this clone: An end of the junction does not agree with germline; a read error may underlie this. The gene calls are TRBV5-1 and TRBJ2-7; 7 nucleotides align to TRBD2. The germline gives CDR1 SGHRS, CDR2 YFSETQ. The CDR3 is 13 amino acids. The CDR3 sequence is CASSLNGGVEQYF. As DNA, the CDR3 is TGCGCCAGTAGCTTGAATGGGGGGGTCGAGCAGTACTTC. Full variable domain (remainder filled in from reference TRBV5-1 and TRBJ2-7): KAGVTQTPRYLIKTRGQQVTLSCSPISGHRSVSWYQQTPGQGLQFLFEYFSETQRNKGNFPGRFSGRQFSNSRSEMNVSTLELGDSALYLCASSLNGGVEQYFGPGTRLTVT.

This clone was counted only a few times. The genes are TRBV10-1 and TRBJ2-3, with 7 bases lining up with TRBD2. The CDR3 runs 15 residues. Trimming cost V 4 bases and J 1 base; bases outside gene matches: 5. Germline CDR1 is WNHNN and CDR2 is SYGVQD (reference sequence). CDR3 in amino acids: CASSVAGDGTDTQYF. CDR3 nucleotide sequence: TGCGCCAGCAGTGTGGCGGGAGACGGCACAGATACGCAGTATTTT.

The chain is built from TRBV9 and TRBJ2-2; D is undetermined. This CDR3 comprises 14 residues. The V and J ends lost 0 bases and 6 bases respectively, with 9 bases between them. Germline V gene lookup returns CDR1 SGDLS and CDR2 YYNGEE. CDR3 loop: CASSVVSLAGELFF. In nucleotides, the CDR3 is TGTGCCAGCAGCGTAGTTTCGCTTGCCGGGGAGCTGTTTTTT.

This chain uses TRBV7-9 with TRBJ2-3, with 8 positions matching TRBD1. V lost 2 bases, J lost 4 bases, and 5 bases stayed unmatched. CDR1 SEHNR and CDR2 FQNEAQ come from the germline V gene (reference sequence). There are 15 residues in the CDR3. The CDR3 coding sequence is TGTGCCAGCAGCTTATCCAGGGGGCAGGCAGATACGCAGTATTTT. The encoded protein is CASSLSRGQADTQYF.

The chain joins TRBV29-1 to TRBJ1-2, with 11 nucleotides matching TRBD1. The CDR3 contains 15 residues. Germline V gene sequence: CDR1 SQVTM, CDR2 ANQGSEA. With 7 bases clipped from V and 4 bases from J, the junction kept 11 bases outside the gene matches. This chain's CDR3 is CSAYSPGTGGYGYTF. DNA for the CDR3: TGCAGCGCCTATTCACCCGGGACAGGGGGCTATGGCTACACCTTC.

The genes are TRBV11-2 and TRBJ2-5; maybe TRBD2 (6 bases). The CDR3 runs 17 residues. Germline CDR1 and CDR2: SGHAT and FQNNGV. V was clipped by 5 bases and J by 7 bases, with 26 bases between them. This CDR3 is CASSQGVAGPDLWTQYF. In DNA, the CDR3 is TGTGCCAGCAGCCAAGGGGTGGCGGGACCGGATCTGTGGACCCAGTACTTC.

This clone was counted a few times. The rearrangement joins TRBV15 to TRBJ2-4; D perhaps matches TRBD2 (6 bases). The CDR3 loop spans 13 amino acids. V was cut by 5 bases and J by 10 bases, with 15 bases left in between. The germline V gene has CDR1 LNHNV and CDR2 YYDKDF (reference sequence). The CDR3 protein is CATSGTGVGIQYF. The CDR3 DNA is TGTGCCACCAGCGGAACGGGAGTCGGGATTCAGTACTTC.

This clone has a handful of counts. This chain uses TRBV7-6 with TRBJ2-5; D is unresolved. This CDR3 is 12 amino acids long. Germline V gene sequence: CDR1 SGHVS, CDR2 FNYEAQ. Trimming took off 3 bases at V and 4 bases at J, with 6 bases between the two ends. CDR3 amino acids: CASSFPGETQYF. CDR3 bases: TGTGCCAGCAGCTTCCCGGGAGAGACCCAGTACTTC.

The chain uses TRBV19 and TRBJ2-6, with 11 nucleotides matching TRBD1. This CDR3 region has 18 residues. Germline V gene data show CDR1 as LNHDA and CDR2 as SQIVND (reference sequence). J was trimmed by 2 bases and V by 5 bases; bases with no gene match: 8. The CDR3 region is CASSRTGGLSTGANVLTF. The DNA of the CDR3 is TGTGCCAGTAGTCGGACAGGGGGCCTTTCGACTGGGGCCAACGTCCTGACTTTC.

This chain joins TRBV6-6 and TRBJ1-4, with TRBD1 matching over 10 bases. J was trimmed by 8 bases and V by 5 bases; bases with no gene match: 5. The V gene's germline CDR1 is MNHNY and CDR2 SVGAGI (reference sequence). The CDR3 consists of 14 residues. DNA for the CDR3: TGTGCCAGCAGTGGGGACAGGGGAGTCGAAAAACTGTTTTTT. Residues: CASSGDRGVEKLFF.

The J gene is TRBJ2-7, the V gene TRBV11-2; D call uncertain. The CDR3 consists of 14 residues. The V and J ends lost 1 base and 3 bases respectively, with 10 bases between them. The V gene's germline CDR1 is SGHAT and CDR2 FQNNGV. CDR3 protein: CASSLVTGDYEQYF. For the CDR3, the DNA is TGTGCCAGCAGCTTAGTAACGGGCGACTACGAGCAGTACTTC.

This clone was seen once. The rearrangement links TRBV9 to TRBJ2-5, with D tentatively TRBD2 (6 bases). CDR3 length equals 13 residues. V shed 0 bases and J shed 4 bases, with 7 bases lying between them. CDR1 is SGDLS, CDR2 YYNGEE, per germline. CDR3 sequence: CASSVGTTETQYF. In DNA form, the CDR3 reads TGTGCCAGCAGCGTAGGGACTACAGAGACCCAGTACTTC.

In its sample, this clone ranks as medium-sized. This chain uses TRBV19 with TRBJ2-5; 7 positions agree with TRBD2. This CDR3 has 17 residues. Germline CDR1 LNHDA, CDR2 SQIVND (reference sequence). V lost 1 base, J lost 3 bases, and 11 bases stayed unmatched. The CDR3 sequence is CASSIVRGRDVKETQYF. In DNA, the CDR3 is TGTGCCAGTAGTATAGTTCGGGGGAGGGACGTTAAAGAGACCCAGTACTTC.

The gene calls are TRBV11-2 and TRBJ2-5; 8 bases match TRBD1. The V segment lost 5 bases and the J segment 3 bases; nucleotides outside the gene matches: 5. The CDR3 has 14 amino acids. Germline V gene lookup returns CDR1 SGHAT and CDR2 FQNNGV. The CDR3 DNA follows: TGTGCCAGCAGCACGGGACAGGTCGAAGAGACCCAGTACTTC. It is translated as CASSTGQVEETQYF. Full variable domain (rest looked up from reference TRBV11-2 and TRBJ2-5): EAGVAQSPRYKIIEKRQSVAFWCNPISGHATLYWYQQILGQGPKLLIQFQNNGVVDDSQLPKDRFSAERLKGVDSTLKIQPAKLEDSAVYLCASSTGQVEETQYFGPGTRLLVL.

This clone has only a few counts. This chain connects TRBV7-6 to TRBJ1-5; D is perhaps TRBD1 (5 bases). This CDR3 is built from 13 residues. Trimming stripped 3 bases from V and 5 bases from J, with 8 bases between. The germline CDR1 and CDR2 sequences are SGHVS and FNYEAQ. The CDR3 sequence is CASSFSGDQPQHF. DNA of the CDR3: TGTGCCAGCAGCTTTTCGGGGGATCAGCCCCAGCATTTT. The entire variable domain, with the rest obtained from reference TRBV7-6 and TRBJ1-5, is as follows: GAGVSQSPRYKVTKRGQDVALRCDPISGHVSLYWYRQALGQGPEFLTYFNYEAQQDKSGLPNDRFSAERPEGSISTLTIQRTEQRDSAMYRCASSFSGDQPQHFGDGTRLSIL.

The chain has TRBV2 and TRBJ1-3; 7 bases are a match to TRBD1. The CDR3 extends over 15 amino acids. The germline CDR1 and CDR2 sequences are SNHLY and FYNNEI. With 6 bases clipped from V and 1 base from J, the junction kept 6 bases outside the gene matches. CDR3 sequence (DNA): TGTGCCAGCAGCACCGACAGGGCTTCTGGAAACACCATATATTTT. Amino acids: CASSTDRASGNTIYF.

The sample holds one count of this clone. The V gene is TRBV14, the J gene TRBJ1-1, with TRBD1 as a possible D gene (5 bases). Trimming left V 0 bases short and J 12 bases short, with 17 bases between. This CDR3 comprises 14 residues. The germline gives CDR1 SGHDN, CDR2 FVKESK. The CDR3 region is CASSQDLGQGPTFF. The CDR3 DNA follows: TGTGCCAGCAGCCAAGATCTGGGGCAGGGTCCAACTTTCTTT.

The V and J genes are TRBV25-1 and TRBJ2-5, with D possibly TRBD1 on 5 matching bases. The CDR3 totals 17 residues. Germline CDR1 reads MGHDK; CDR2 reads SYGVNS. V lost 4 bases and J lost 4, with 22 bases in between. The CDR3 nucleotides read TGTGCCAGCAGTGCCGGAAGGACAACCACCTCCCGAGAGACCCAGTACTTC. Protein sequence: CASSAGRTTTSRETQYF.

By share of the sample, this clone is medium-sized. Other nucleotide sequences in the sample specify the same CDR3. V usage is TRBV7-9 and J usage is TRBJ1-5; D is ambiguous. Germline CDR1 SEHNR, CDR2 FQNEAQ (reference sequence). Between the trimmed V and J ends, which lost 1 base and 6 bases, there was a span of 4 bases. The CDR3 length is 12 residues. CDR3 in amino acids: CASSLGSQPQHF. The CDR3 DNA reads TGTGCCAGCAGCTTAGGGAGTCAGCCCCAGCATTTT.

This clone appeared a few times. CDR3 sequence: CASSSSYNSPLHF. The DNA of the CDR3 is TGTGCCAGCAGCTCGTCCTATAATTCACCCCTCCACTTT. V usage is TRBV7-2 and J usage is TRBJ1-6; D not certain. The V end was cut by 4 bases, the J end by 1 base, with 2 bases between. The CDR3 has 13 amino acids. Germline V gene sequence: CDR1 SGHTA, CDR2 FQGNSA.